Listed below are T cell receptor beta chains from one sample, sequenced in a study of blood T cells in healthy people across ages. One entry per CDR3 protein results from TCRdb running MiXCR on the 5' RACE reads. The sample shows some 1.5 million distinct CDR3 sequences, 35% to 45% of them seen only once. Sequencing was done on a sample of blood. The receptors here all came from a young woman in good health. CDR3s include the opening cysteine and the closing phenylalanine or tryptophan. A D gene is named only where the DNA matches it firmly. The size field is filled for only some rows; it gives once, few, many or a size class.

d_call j_call clone_size v_call cdr3_aa cdr3_nt
. TRBJ2-7 . TRBV27 CASSFNGRPYEQYF TGTGCCAGCAGTTTCAATGGGCGTCCCTACGAGCAGTACTTC
. TRBJ1-2 . TRBV12-3/TRBV12-4 CASSVMSTYGYTF TGTGCCAGCAGTGTGATGAGCACCTATGGCTACACCTTC
. TRBJ1-1 . TRBV19 CATRQAMNTEAFF TGTGCCACTCGACAGGCCATGAACACTGAAGCTTTCTTT
. TRBJ1-5 few TRBV12-3/TRBV12-4 CASSFQGYSNQPQHF TGTGCCAGCAGTTTTCAGGGTTATAGCAATCAGCCCCAGCATTTT
. TRBJ2-1 . TRBV24-1 CATSDSSGEAGYEQFF TGTGCCACCAGTGATTCCTCCGGGGAGGCCGGGTATGAGCAGTTCTTC
. TRBJ1-1 . TRBV20-1 CSAGGGLGRRTEAFF TGCAGTGCTGGAGGAGGGCTGGGGCGCAGAACTGAAGCTTTCTTT
. TRBJ1-1 few TRBV20-1 CSARDMKGDPPNTEAFF TGCAGTGCTAGAGATATGAAGGGGGATCCGCCGAACACTGAAGCTTTCTTT
. TRBJ1-3 . TRBV10-3 CAISGAGSSGNTIYF TGTGCCATCAGTGGTGCCGGGAGCTCTGGAAACACCATATATTTT
TRBD2 TRBJ2-7 few TRBV27 CASSLSSGSLSYEQYF TGTGCCAGCAGTCTCTCTAGCGGGAGTCTCTCCTACGAGCAGTACTTC
. TRBJ1-1 . TRBV6-2/TRBV6-3 CASSSAGARGTEAFF TGTGCCAGCAGCTCCGCGGGGGCGCGGGGCACTGAAGCTTTCTTT
TRBD2 TRBJ2-5 . TRBV10-3 CAIKSTSGIFAQETQYF TGTGCCATCAAATCAACTAGCGGGATTTTCGCCCAAGAGACCCAGTACTTC
TRBD1 TRBJ2-1 . TRBV2 CASRGQGLSDEQFF TGTGCCAGCAGGGGACAGGGGTTAAGCGATGAGCAGTTCTTC
. TRBJ1-1 . TRBV29-1 CSVVGKNTEAFF TGCAGCGTTGTGGGGAAGAACACTGAAGCTTTCTTT
. TRBJ1-1 . TRBV29-1 CSVEDSDTPEAFF TGCAGCGTTGAAGACAGCGATACCCCTGAAGCTTTCTTT
TRBD1 TRBJ2-3 . TRBV4-1 CASSQVRTGRTDTQYF TGCGCCAGCAGCCAAGTGCGGACAGGACGCACAGATACGCAGTATTTT
TRBD2 TRBJ2-3 . TRBV7-2 CASSLEAGSTDTQYF TGTGCCAGCAGCTTAGAAGCGGGGAGCACAGATACGCAGTATTTT
TRBD2 TRBJ2-1 . TRBV6-1 CAHRSGAVNEQFF TGTGCCCATAGGAGCGGGGCCGTCAATGAGCAGTTCTTC
TRBD2 TRBJ2-7 . TRBV20-1 CCARDWIAGVYEQYF TGCTGTGCTAGAGATTGGATAGCGGGAGTCTACGAGCAGTACTTC